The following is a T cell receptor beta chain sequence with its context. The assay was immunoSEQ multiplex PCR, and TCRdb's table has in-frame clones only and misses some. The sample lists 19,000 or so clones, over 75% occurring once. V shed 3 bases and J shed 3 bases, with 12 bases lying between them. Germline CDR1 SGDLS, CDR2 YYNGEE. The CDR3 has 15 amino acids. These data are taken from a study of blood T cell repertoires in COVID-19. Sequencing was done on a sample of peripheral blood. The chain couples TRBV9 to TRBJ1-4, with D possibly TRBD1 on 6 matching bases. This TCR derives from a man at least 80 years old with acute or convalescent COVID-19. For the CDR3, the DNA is TGTGCCAGCAGCGGAACAGGGTCCCCTAATGAAAAACTGTTTTTT. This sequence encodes CASSGTGSPNEKLFF.